This T cell receptor (beta chain) came from a study of blood T cell repertoires in COVID-19. Trimming removed 5 bases from V and 7 bases from J, with 12 bases in between. The CDR3 loop spans 13 amino acids. Germline V gene data show CDR1 as SGHNT and CDR2 as YENEEA. Produced via immunoSEQ multiplex PCR; TCRdb's table is partial and in-frame only. The sample holds 200,000 to 300,000 clones, 70% to 90% seen once. Sequenced: peripheral blood. The TCR was taken from a man aged 18 to 30 with active or convalescent COVID-19. This chain connects TRBV11-3 to TRBJ2-1; a possible D gene is TRBD2 (5 bases). This CDR3 reads CASSSGRTNEQFF. CDR3 DNA: TGTGCCAGCAGCAGCGGTCGGACGAATGAGCAGTTCTTC.